This T cell receptor (beta chain) is drawn from a study of Graves' ophthalmopathy and Graves' hyperthyroidism. Findings and limits, study-wide: In predicting ophthalmopathy progression, the model reached around 66% sensitivity and 72.22% specificity.

In this sample, this clonotype turned up many times. Antigen: not known. Per the germline V gene, CDR1 is DFQATT and CDR2 is SNEGSKA (reference sequence). Trimming pared 1 base from V and 0 bases from J, leaving 15 bases between. This CDR3 region has 16 residues. Amplification of TCR beta CDR3 regions used RNA transcripts. HTBI primers primed a first-round RT-PCR, and a second-round multiplex PCR followed. TCRdb reprocessed the multiplex PCR reads via MiXCR and lists one record per CDR3 protein. The table lists under 350,000 distinct CDR3 sequences, roughly a sixth of them singletons. Diagnosis relied on clinical symptoms, serum thyroxine, TRAb, thyroid ultrasound and orbital computed tomography.

The specimen was peripheral blood. The sequence was obtained from an adult man with Graves' ophthalmopathy. The chain recombines TRBV20-1 with TRBJ1-1; D is perhaps TRBD1 (6 bases). CDR3 in amino acids: CSARVEWTVMNTEAFF. CDR3 nucleotide sequence: TGCAGTGCTAGAGTAGAGTGGACAGTGATGAACACTGAAGCTTTCTTT.